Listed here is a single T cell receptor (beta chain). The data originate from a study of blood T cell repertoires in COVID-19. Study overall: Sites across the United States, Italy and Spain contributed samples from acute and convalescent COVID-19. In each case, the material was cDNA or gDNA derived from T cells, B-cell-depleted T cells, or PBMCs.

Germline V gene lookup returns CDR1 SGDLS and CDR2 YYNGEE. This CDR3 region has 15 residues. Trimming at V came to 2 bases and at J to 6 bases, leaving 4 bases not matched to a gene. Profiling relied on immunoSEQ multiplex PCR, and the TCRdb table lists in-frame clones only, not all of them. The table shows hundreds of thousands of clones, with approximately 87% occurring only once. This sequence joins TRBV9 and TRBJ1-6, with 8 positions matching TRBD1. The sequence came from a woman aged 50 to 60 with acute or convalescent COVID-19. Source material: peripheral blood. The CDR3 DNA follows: TGTGCCAGCAGCGTGGGACAGGCAGGTAATTCACCCCTCCACTTT. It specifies CASSVGQAGNSPLHF. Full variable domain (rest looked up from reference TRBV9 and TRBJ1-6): DSGVTQTPKHLITATGQRVTLRCSPRSGDLSVYWYQQSLDQGLQFLIQYYNGEERAKGNILERFSAQQFPDLHSELNLSSLELGDSALYFCASSVGQAGNSPLHFGNGTRLTVT.